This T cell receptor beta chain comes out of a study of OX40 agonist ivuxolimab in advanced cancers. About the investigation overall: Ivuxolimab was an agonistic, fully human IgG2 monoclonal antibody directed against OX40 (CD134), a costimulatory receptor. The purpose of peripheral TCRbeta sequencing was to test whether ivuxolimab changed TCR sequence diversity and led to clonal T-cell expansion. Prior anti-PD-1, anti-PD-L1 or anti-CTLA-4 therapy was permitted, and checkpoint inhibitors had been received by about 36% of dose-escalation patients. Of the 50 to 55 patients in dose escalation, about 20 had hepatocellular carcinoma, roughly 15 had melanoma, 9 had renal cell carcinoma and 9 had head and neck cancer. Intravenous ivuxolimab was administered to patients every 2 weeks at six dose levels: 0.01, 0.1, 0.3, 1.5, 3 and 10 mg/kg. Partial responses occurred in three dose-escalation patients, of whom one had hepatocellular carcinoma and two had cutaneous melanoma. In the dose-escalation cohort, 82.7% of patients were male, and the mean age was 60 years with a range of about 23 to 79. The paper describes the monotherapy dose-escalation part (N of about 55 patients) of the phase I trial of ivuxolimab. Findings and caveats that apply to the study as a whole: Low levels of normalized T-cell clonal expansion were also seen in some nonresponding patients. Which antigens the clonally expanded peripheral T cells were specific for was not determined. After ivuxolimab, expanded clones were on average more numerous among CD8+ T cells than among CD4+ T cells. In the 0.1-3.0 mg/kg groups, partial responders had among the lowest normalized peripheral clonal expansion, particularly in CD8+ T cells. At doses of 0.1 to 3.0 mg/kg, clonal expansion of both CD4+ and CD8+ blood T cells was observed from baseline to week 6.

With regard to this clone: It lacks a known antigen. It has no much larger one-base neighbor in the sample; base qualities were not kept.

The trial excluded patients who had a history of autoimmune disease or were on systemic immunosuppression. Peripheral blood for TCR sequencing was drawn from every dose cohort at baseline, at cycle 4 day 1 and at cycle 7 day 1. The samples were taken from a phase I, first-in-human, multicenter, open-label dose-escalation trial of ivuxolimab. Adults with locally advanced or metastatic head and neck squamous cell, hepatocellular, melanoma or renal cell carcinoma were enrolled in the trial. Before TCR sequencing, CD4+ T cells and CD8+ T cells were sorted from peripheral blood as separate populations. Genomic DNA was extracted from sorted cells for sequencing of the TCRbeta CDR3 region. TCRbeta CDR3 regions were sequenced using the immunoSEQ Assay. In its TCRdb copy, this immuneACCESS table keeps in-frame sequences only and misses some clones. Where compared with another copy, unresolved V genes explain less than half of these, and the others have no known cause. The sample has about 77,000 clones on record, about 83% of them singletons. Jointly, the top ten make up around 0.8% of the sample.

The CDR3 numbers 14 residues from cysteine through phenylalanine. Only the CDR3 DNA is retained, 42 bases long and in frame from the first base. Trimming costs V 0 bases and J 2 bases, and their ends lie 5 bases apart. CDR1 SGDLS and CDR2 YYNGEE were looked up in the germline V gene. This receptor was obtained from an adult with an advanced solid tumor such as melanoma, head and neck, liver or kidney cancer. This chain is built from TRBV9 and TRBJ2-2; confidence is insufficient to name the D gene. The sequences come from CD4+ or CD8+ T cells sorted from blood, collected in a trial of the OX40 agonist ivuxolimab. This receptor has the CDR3 CASSVAFNTGELFF. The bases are TGTGCCAGCAGCGTAGCCTTCAACACCGGGGAGCTGTTTTTT.